These 24 T cell receptor beta chains came from one sample sequenced in a study of Ad26.COV2.S vaccination and SARS-CoV-2 variants. The protocol was immunoSEQ multiplex PCR, while the TCRdb copy is restricted to in-frame clones and leaves out a portion. The sample records around 340,000 clones, around nine tenths being singletons. Specified treatment: some 20 received Ad26.COV2.S at low or high dose, single or two shots; about five received placebo; per-sample allocation not given. The samples were gathered on day 63 after the first injection of vaccine or placebo. Material: peripheral blood, obtained in a trial of Ad26.COV2.S vaccine versus placebo. These receptors were collected from a person aged 18-65 years who received the Ad26.COV2.S COVID-19 vaccine or a placebo.

The chain carries TRBV7-2 and TRBJ2-7, with a weak D call TRBD2 (6 bases). The germline V gene has CDR1 SGHTA and CDR2 FQGNSA. The CDR3 sequence is 14 residues long. V lost 3 bases and J lost 2, with 11 bases in between. The CDR3 DNA reads TGTGCCAGCAGCTTCGGGGGTGTCGCCTACGAGCAGTACTTC. This encodes CASSFGGVAYEQYF.

This clone was seen a single time. The chain joins TRBV12-3 or TRBV12-4 to TRBJ1-1; D is ambiguous. The CDR3 totals 13 residues. V shed 3 bases and J shed 3 bases, with 8 bases lying between them. In DNA, the CDR3 is TGTGCCAGCAGTTTTAGGGTTGACACTGAAGCTTTCTTT. Protein sequence: CASSFRVDTEAFF.

The J gene is TRBJ2-1, the V gene TRBV9, with TRBD2 as a possible D gene (5 bases). CDR1 SGDLS and CDR2 YYNGEE come from the germline V gene. V was pared by 2 bases and J by 5 bases, with 8 bases between. The CDR3 contains 13 residues. The CDR3 DNA reads TGTGCCAGCAGCGTTGGGGAGAACAATGAGCAGTTCTTC. Amino acid sequence: CASSVGENNEQFF.

The chain carries TRBV14 and TRBJ2-1; TRBD1 matches at 8 bases. The CDR3 is 11 amino acids. Germline V gives CDR1 SGHDN, CDR2 FVKESK. The ends lost 5 bases at V and 12 bases at J; junction bases unmatched: 3. For the CDR3, the DNA is TGTGCCAGCAGCTCACAGGGGGGGCAGTTCTTC. It specifies CASSSQGGQFF.

The chain carries TRBV27 and TRBJ1-5, with TRBD1 as a possible D gene (6 bases). The CDR3 extends over 16 amino acids. Trimming took off 4 bases at V and 4 bases at J, with 17 bases between the two ends. The V gene's germline CDR1 is MNHEY and CDR2 SMNVEV (reference sequence). The CDR3 DNA follows: TGTGCCAGCAGTTCAGGGGCCAGGGCGGGGAATCAGCCCCAGCATTTT. Residues: CASSSGARAGNQPQHF.

The chain is built from TRBV3-1 (or the pseudogene TRBV3-2) and TRBJ1-5; TRBD1 agrees at 9 bases. The CDR3 has 15 residues. J lost 5 bases, V lost 1 base, and 3 bases had no gene match. Germline V gives CDR1 LGHDT, CDR2 YNNKEL (reference sequence). The CDR3 DNA is TGTGCCAGCAGCCAAGGACAGGGGGATTATCAGCCCCAGCATTTT. Translating gives CASSQGQGDYQPQHF.

The chain is built from TRBV19 and TRBJ2-6; 9 bases agree with TRBD1. V lost 5 bases, J lost 0 bases, and 8 bases stayed unmatched. This CDR3 comprises 18 residues. Per germline, CDR1 LNHDA and CDR2 SQIVND (reference sequence). CDR3 sequence: CASSVRRDRDSGANVLTF. CDR3 sequence (DNA): TGTGCCAGTAGTGTAAGACGGGACAGGGACTCTGGGGCCAACGTCCTGACTTTC.

The chain carries TRBV19 and TRBJ1-5, with 8 bases matching TRBD1. Germline V gene data show CDR1 as LNHDA and CDR2 as SQIVND (reference sequence). This CDR3 has 15 residues. With 3 bases clipped from V and 3 bases from J, the junction kept 4 bases outside the gene matches. Here the CDR3 DNA reads TGTGCCAGTAGTATCTGGGGACAGGACAATCAGCCCCAGCATTTT. Residues: CASSIWGQDNQPQHF.

The chain recombines TRBV24-1 with TRBJ2-3, with 14 bases lining up with TRBD2. V lost 4 bases and J lost 9; bases outside the gene matches: 14. The germline CDR1 and CDR2 sequences are KGHDR and SFDVKD. This CDR3 has 18 residues. This CDR3 reads CATSEGTSGSPKGATQYF. CDR3 sequence (DNA): TGTGCCACCAGTGAAGGGACTAGCGGGAGTCCTAAAGGCGCGACGCAGTATTTT.

The rearrangement links TRBV6-2 or TRBV6-3 to TRBJ2-7; possibly TRBD1 or TRBD2 for D (5 bases each). Germline assignment: CDR1 MNHEY and CDR2 SVGEGT. This CDR3 contains 13 residues. Trimming took 6 bases from V and 2 from J, leaving 11 bases between them. The CDR3, as DNA: TGTGCCAGCAGCTGGGGGTTGACCTACGAGCAGTACTTC. As protein: CASSWGLTYEQYF.

The gene calls are TRBV19 and TRBJ2-1; D is unclear. Germline CDR1 reads LNHDA; CDR2 reads SQIVND (reference sequence). The germline V and J ends were trimmed by 6 bases and 8 bases, with 14 bases remaining between them. The CDR3 sequence is 13 residues long. CDR3 residues: CASSLSKYDEQFF. The DNA of the CDR3 is TGTGCCAGTAGCCTTTCCAAATACGATGAGCAGTTCTTC.

The chain combines TRBV5-5 with TRBJ1-2; D remains unclear. The CDR3 consists of 14 residues. CDR1 is SGHKS, CDR2 YYEKEE, per germline (reference sequence). V dropped 0 bases and J dropped 5 bases, with 11 bases sitting between them. The CDR3: CASSLGLEGYGYTF. The CDR3, as DNA: TGTGCCAGCAGCTTGGGGTTAGAGGGATATGGCTACACCTTC.

The V call is TRBV30, the J call TRBJ1-1; D is ambiguous. V lost 4 bases to trimming and J lost 5 bases, with 14 bases between them. The germline gives CDR1 GTSNPN, CDR2 SVGIG (reference sequence). The CDR3 loop spans 13 amino acids. The CDR3 DNA sequence: TGTGCCTGGAATGAGGGTGAATGGACTGAAGCTTTCTTT. Protein sequence: CAWNEGEWTEAFF.

This chain connects TRBV7-2 to TRBJ2-3; D is undetermined. Germline V gives CDR1 SGHTA, CDR2 FQGNSA. CDR3 length equals 13 residues. Trimming left V 1 base short and J 2 bases short, with 4 bases between. CDR3 DNA sequence: TGTGCCAGCAGCTTAGAACCCACAGATACGCAGTATTTT. Translation gives CASSLEPTDTQYF.

This clone was seen only a few times. This chain connects TRBV7-8 to TRBJ1-3; no clear D. V lost 4 bases to trimming and J lost 4 bases, with 20 bases between them. Germline V gene lookup returns CDR1 SGHVS and CDR2 FQNEAQ. CDR3 length: 17 residues. This chain's CDR3 is CASSSRVSLPGGNTIYF. As DNA, the CDR3 is TGTGCCAGCAGCTCTCGGGTCAGCCTCCCGGGCGGAAACACCATATATTTT.

CDR3 nucleotide sequence: TGTGCCAGCAGTTTCAGCAGCTATGGCTACACCTTC. Translation gives CASSFSSYGYTF. The genes are TRBV12-3 or TRBV12-4 and TRBJ1-2; D call uncertain. CDR3 length equals 12 residues. Trimming stripped 3 bases from V and 4 bases from J, with 6 bases between.

This chain joins TRBV18 and TRBJ2-7; 8 nucleotides match TRBD1. The CDR3 sequence is 18 residues long. Germline lookup yields CDR1 KGHSH and CDR2 LQKENI. Trimming took 1 base from V and 6 from J; bases not matched to a gene: 17. CDR3 sequence: CASSPRQNRQGQDGEQYF. As DNA, the CDR3 is TGTGCCAGCTCACCACGACAAAACCGACAGGGGCAAGACGGCGAGCAGTACTTC.

The V gene is TRBV29-1, the J gene TRBJ1-1; 9 bases map to TRBD1. The J segment lost 3 bases and the V segment lost 0 bases, leaving 2 bases of the junction unmatched. The CDR3 has 14 residues. In germline, CDR1 is SQVTM, CDR2 ANQGSEA. The CDR3 DNA reads as TGCAGCGTTGAAGATGACAGGGGGGACACTGAAGCTTTCTTT. It yields the protein CSVEDDRGDTEAFF.

V and J are TRBV14 and TRBJ1-2; tentative D call: TRBD1 (5 bases). This CDR3 comprises 13 residues. The V and J ends lost 4 bases and 1 base respectively, with 7 bases between them. In germline, CDR1 is SGHDN, CDR2 FVKESK. As DNA, the CDR3 is TGTGCCAGCAGCCGGACAATTAACTATGGCTACACCTTC. Protein: CASSRTINYGYTF. Supplemented by reference TRBV14 and TRBJ1-2, the full variable domain reads EAGVTQFPSHSVIEKGQTVTLRCDPISGHDNLYWYRRVMGKEIKFLLHFVKESKQDESGMPNNRFLAERTGGTYSTLKVQPAELEDSGVYFCASSRTINYGYTFGSGTRLTVV.

The V gene is TRBV7-2, the J gene TRBJ2-7; D is uncertain. Trimming stripped 4 bases from V and 0 bases from J, with 7 bases between. Germline V gives CDR1 SGHTA, CDR2 FQGNSA. The CDR3 consists of 13 residues. CDR3 protein: CASSSYSSYEQYF. The CDR3 nucleotides are TGTGCCAGCAGCTCTTACAGCTCCTACGAGCAGTACTTC.

About this clone itself: The same CDR3 arises from other DNA sequences in this sample as well. The rearrangement joins TRBV10-3 to TRBJ1-5; the D gene is possibly TRBD1 (5 bases). Germline V gene sequence: CDR1 ENHRY, CDR2 SYGVKD. This CDR3 comprises 14 residues. V lost 0 bases and J 3 bases, leaving 6 bases between the germline ends. The CDR3 bases are TGTGCCATCAGTGAGTCAGGGGTCAATCAGCCCCAGCATTTT. Protein sequence: CAISESGVNQPQHF.

The V and J genes are TRBV5-1 and TRBJ2-7; 10 nucleotides line up with TRBD1. V was clipped by 1 base and J by 2 bases; unmatched bases: 3. CDR1 SGHRS and CDR2 YFSETQ come from the germline V gene. The CDR3 totals 15 residues. The CDR3 sequence is CASSLSGTGAYEQYF. CDR3 bases: TGCGCCAGCAGCTTGTCGGGGACAGGGGCCTACGAGCAGTACTTC. Filled out from reference TRBV5-1 and TRBJ2-7, the complete variable domain reads KAGVTQTPRYLIKTRGQQVTLSCSPISGHRSVSWYQQTPGQGLQFLFEYFSETQRNKGNFPGRFSGRQFSNSRSEMNVSTLELGDSALYLCASSLSGTGAYEQYFGPGTRLTVT.

The chain couples TRBV14 to TRBJ2-7, with TRBD2 as a possible D gene (6 bases). This CDR3 has 16 residues. V lost 6 bases and J lost 0, with 18 bases in between. Germline CDR1 is SGHDN and CDR2 is FVKESK. This CDR3 is CASSLRAGGSSYEQYF. The DNA for the CDR3 is TGTGCCAGCAGTCTTAGAGCGGGTGGGAGCTCCTACGAGCAGTACTTC.

This clone has more than one count but fewer than ten. The rearrangement uses TRBV7-8 and TRBJ1-5; tentatively, D is TRBD1 (5 bases). This CDR3 contains 14 residues. The germline CDR1 and CDR2 sequences are SGHVS and FQNEAQ. V lost 5 bases, J lost 3 bases, and 11 bases lay in between. CDR3 sequence reads: CASSPKQVNQPQHF. The CDR3 DNA sequence: TGTGCCAGCAGCCCCAAACAGGTCAATCAGCCCCAGCATTTT.